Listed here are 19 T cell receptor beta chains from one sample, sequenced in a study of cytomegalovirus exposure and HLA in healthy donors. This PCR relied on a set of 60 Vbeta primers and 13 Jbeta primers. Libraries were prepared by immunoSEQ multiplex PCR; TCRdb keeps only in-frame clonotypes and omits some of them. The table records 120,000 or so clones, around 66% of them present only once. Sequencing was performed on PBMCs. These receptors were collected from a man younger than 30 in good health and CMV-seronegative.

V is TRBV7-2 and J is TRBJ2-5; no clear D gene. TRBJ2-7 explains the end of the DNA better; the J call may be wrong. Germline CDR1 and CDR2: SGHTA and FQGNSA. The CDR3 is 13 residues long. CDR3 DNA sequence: TGTGCCAGCAGCAAAGTGTCTAGTTACGAGCAGTACTTC. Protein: CASSKVSSYEQYF.

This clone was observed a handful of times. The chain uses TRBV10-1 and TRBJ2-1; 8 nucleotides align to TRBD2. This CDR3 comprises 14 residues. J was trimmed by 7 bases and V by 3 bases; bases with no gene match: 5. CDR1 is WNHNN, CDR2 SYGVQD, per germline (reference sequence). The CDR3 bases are TGCGCCAGCAGTGATCAGCGGGAGAGGAATGAGCAGTTCTTC. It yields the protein CASSDQRERNEQFF.

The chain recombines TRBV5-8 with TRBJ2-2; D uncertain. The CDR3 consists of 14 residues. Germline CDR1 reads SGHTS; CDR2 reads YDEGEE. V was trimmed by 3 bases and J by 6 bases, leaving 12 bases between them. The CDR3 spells CASSSAWAAGELFF. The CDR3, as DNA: TGTGCCAGCAGCTCTGCGTGGGCAGCCGGGGAGCTGTTTTTT.

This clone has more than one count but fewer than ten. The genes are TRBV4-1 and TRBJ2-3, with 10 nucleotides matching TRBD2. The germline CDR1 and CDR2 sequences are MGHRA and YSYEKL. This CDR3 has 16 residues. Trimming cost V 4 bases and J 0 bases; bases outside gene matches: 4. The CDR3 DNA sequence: TGCGCCAGCAGCCGAACTAGCGGGGAAAGCACAGATACGCAGTATTTT. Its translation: CASSRTSGESTDTQYF.

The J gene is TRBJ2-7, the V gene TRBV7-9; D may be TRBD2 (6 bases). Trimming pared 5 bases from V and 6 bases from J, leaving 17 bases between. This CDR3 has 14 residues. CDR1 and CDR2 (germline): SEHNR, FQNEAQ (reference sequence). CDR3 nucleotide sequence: TGTGCCAGCAGCATTGTGGGGGGTACGCGCGAGCAGTACTTC. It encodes CASSIVGGTREQYF.

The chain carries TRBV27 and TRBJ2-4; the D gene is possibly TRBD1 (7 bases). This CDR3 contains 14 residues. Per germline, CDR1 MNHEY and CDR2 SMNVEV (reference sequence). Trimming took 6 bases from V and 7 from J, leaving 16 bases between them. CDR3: CASRGGQSRNIQYF. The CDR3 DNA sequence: TGTGCCAGCAGGGGGGGACAGTCGAGGAACATTCAGTACTTC.

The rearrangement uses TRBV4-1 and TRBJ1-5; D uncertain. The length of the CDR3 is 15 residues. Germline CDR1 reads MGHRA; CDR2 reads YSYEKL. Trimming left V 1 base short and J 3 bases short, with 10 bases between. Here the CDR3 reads CASSQVERINQPQHF. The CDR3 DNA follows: TGCGCCAGCAGCCAAGTGGAGAGGATCAATCAGCCCCAGCATTTT.

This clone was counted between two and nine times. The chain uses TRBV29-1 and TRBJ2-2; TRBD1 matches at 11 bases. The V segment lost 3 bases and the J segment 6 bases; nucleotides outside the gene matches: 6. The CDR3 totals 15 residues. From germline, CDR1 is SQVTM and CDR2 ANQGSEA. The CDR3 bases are TGCAGCGTTGAGAGGCGGACAGGGGGCCCCGGGGAGCTGTTTTTT. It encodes CSVERRTGGPGELFF.

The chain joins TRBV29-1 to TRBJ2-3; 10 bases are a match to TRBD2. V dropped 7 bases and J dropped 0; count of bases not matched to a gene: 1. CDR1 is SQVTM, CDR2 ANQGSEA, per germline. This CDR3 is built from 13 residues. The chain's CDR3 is CSGAGGSTDTQYF. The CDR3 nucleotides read TGCAGCGGAGCGGGAGGGAGCACAGATACGCAGTATTTT.

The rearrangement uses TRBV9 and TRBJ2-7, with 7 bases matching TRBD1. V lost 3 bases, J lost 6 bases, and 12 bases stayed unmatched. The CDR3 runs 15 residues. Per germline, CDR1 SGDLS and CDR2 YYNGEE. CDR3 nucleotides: TGTGCCAGCAGCGAGGGATTACAGGGGCGGATCGAGCAGTACTTC. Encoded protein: CASSEGLQGRIEQYF. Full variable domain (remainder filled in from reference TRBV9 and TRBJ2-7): DSGVTQTPKHLITATGQRVTLRCSPRSGDLSVYWYQQSLDQGLQFLIQYYNGEERAKGNILERFSAQQFPDLHSELNLSSLELGDSALYFCASSEGLQGRIEQYFGPGTRLTVT.

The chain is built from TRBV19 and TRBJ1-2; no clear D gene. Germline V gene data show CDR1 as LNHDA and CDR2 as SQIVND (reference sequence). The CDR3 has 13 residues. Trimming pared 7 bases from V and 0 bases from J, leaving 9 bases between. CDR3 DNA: TGTGCCAGTACCCTAGGCGCTAACTATGGCTACACCTTC. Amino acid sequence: CASTLGANYGYTF.

CDR3 DNA: TGTGCCTGGAGTGGGGGGGGGCAGAAACTGTTTTTT. Protein sequence: CAWSGGGQKLFF. The chain employs TRBV30 and TRBJ1-4; TRBD1 is a possible D gene (6 bases). The CDR3 length is 12 residues. Per the germline V gene, CDR1 is GTSNPN and CDR2 is SVGIG (reference sequence). V lost 1 base and J 11 bases, leaving 11 bases between the germline ends.

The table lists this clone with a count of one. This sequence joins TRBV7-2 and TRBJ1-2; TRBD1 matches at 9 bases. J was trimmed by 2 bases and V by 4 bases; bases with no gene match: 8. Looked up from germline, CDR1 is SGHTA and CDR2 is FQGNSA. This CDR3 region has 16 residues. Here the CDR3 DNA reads TGTGCCAGCAGCTCGCTCGGACAGGGGAAAAACTATGGCTACACCTTC. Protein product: CASSSLGQGKNYGYTF.

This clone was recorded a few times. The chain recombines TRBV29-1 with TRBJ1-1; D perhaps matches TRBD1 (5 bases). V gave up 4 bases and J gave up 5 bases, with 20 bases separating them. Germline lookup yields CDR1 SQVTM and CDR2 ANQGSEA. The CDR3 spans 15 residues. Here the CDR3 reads CSVGGGKGLGTEAFF. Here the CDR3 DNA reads TGCAGCGTTGGGGGGGGGAAGGGGCTCGGAACTGAAGCTTTCTTT.

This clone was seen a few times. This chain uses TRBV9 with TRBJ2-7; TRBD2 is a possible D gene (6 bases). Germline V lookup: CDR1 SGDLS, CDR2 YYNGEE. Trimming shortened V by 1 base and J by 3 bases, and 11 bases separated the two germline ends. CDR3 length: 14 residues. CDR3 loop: CASSVTGGIYEQYF. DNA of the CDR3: TGTGCCAGCAGCGTAACCGGGGGAATCTACGAGCAGTACTTC. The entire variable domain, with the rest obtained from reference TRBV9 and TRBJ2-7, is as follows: DSGVTQTPKHLITATGQRVTLRCSPRSGDLSVYWYQQSLDQGLQFLIQYYNGEERAKGNILERFSAQQFPDLHSELNLSSLELGDSALYFCASSVTGGIYEQYFGPGTRLTVT.

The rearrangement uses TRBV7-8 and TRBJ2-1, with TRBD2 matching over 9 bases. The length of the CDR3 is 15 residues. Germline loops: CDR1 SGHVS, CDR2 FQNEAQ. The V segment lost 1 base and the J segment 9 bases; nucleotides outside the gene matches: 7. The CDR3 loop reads CASSLESRGGTEQFF. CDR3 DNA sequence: TGTGCCAGCAGCTTAGAGTCGCGGGGGGGCACTGAGCAGTTCTTC.

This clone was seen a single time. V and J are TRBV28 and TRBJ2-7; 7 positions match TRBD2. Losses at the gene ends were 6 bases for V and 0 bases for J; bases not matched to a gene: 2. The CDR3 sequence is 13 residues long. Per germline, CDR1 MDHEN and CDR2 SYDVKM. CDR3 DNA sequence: TGTGCCAGCAGGTCTAGCGGCTCCTACGAGCAGTACTTC. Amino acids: CASRSSGSYEQYF.

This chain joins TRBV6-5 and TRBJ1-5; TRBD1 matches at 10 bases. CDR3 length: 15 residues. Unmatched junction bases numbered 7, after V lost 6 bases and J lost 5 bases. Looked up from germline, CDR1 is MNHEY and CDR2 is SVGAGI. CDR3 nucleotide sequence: TGTGCCAGCAGCCAAGTAGGACAGGGGGATCAGCCCCAGCATTTT. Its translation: CASSQVGQGDQPQHF.

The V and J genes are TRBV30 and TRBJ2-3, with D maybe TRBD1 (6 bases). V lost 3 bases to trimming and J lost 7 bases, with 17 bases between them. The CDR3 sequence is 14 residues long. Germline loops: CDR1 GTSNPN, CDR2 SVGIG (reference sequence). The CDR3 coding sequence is TGTGCCTGGAGGGTGGCAGGGGCCTCCAATACGCAGTATTTT. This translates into CAWRVAGASNTQYF.